The text below deals with one TCR beta chain. Germline values: CDR1 MGHRA, CDR2 YSYEKL. With 4 bases removed from V and 6 bases from J, the gap between germline ends came to 19 bases. The CDR3 runs to 16 residues. These data come from a study of siplizumab effects on memory and regulatory T cells. Clones were sequenced by immunoSEQ multiplex PCR, and TCRdb holds only the in-frame ones, with some missing. The data contain about 40,000 clones, 89% of them singletons. The source is a human donor in good health. The sequencing input was naive CD4+ T cells sorted from blood. The chain joins TRBV4-1 to TRBJ1-3, with a weak D call TRBD1 (6 bases). This chain's CDR3 is CASSLGYGGPLNTIYF. The CDR3 coding sequence is TGCGCCAGCAGCCTGGGTTACGGGGGCCCTCTAAACACCATATATTTT.